This T cell receptor beta chain stems from a study of cytomegalovirus exposure and HLA in healthy donors. The primer mix had 60 Vbeta and 13 Jbeta primers. Here immunoSEQ multiplex PCR was the method, and the copy in TCRdb shows in-frame clones only, minus some. Among fewer than 300,000 clones listed, about four fifths were seen once. The sequenced sample consisted of PBMCs. This TCR came from a girl between 2 and 10 years old in good health and CMV-seronegative.

CDR3 DNA: TGTGCCATCAGGGGACAGGGGGGCTCCTACGAGCAGTACTTC. Amino acid sequence: CAIRGQGGSYEQYF. The chain uses TRBV10-3 and TRBJ2-7, with 11 bases lining up with TRBD1. CDR1 is ENHRY and CDR2 is SYGVKD in the germline V gene. The CDR3 is 14 amino acids. The V gene end was trimmed by 6 bases and the J gene end by 0 bases; junction bases not matched to a gene: 1.